This T cell receptor beta chain stems from a study of blood T cells in healthy people across ages. Points from the study as a whole: As age increased, TCR beta diversity per million T cells fell in a roughly linear fashion. Researchers said unsorted PBMCs prevented a conclusive naive versus antigen-experienced comparison.

As for this clonotype: As yet, its antigen is unknown.

A second roughly 7 to 11 cycle PCR used barcoded and J-beta primers. TCRdb redid the calling of the 5' RACE reads with MiXCR, one entry per CDR3 protein. The table shows about 760,000 distinct CDR3 sequences, with approximately 53% occurring only once. CDR1 and CDR2 (germline): MNHEY, SVGAGI. V was trimmed by 1 base and J by 0 bases, leaving 4 bases between them. CDR3 length equals 15 residues. The origin of this receptor is a man aged 35-49 years in good health. The chain joins TRBV6-5 to TRBJ2-6; D not resolved. Sequencing was performed on blood. The CDR3 protein is CASSYYGSGANVLTF. DNA for the CDR3: TGTGCCAGCAGTTACTATGGCTCTGGGGCCAACGTCCTGACTTTC.